These 29 T cell receptor beta chains were sequenced from one sample in a study of Graves' ophthalmopathy and Graves' hyperthyroidism. The TCR beta CDR3 regions underwent amplification from RNA transcripts. HTBI primers primed a first-round RT-PCR, and a second-round multiplex PCR followed. MiXCR, run by TCRdb on the multiplex PCR reads, gives a single entry per CDR3 protein. Of around 1.1 million distinct CDR3 sequences listed, about 36% are singletons. Sequencing input: peripheral blood or thyroid tissue (not recorded which). These receptor sequences come from an adult man with Graves' hyperthyroidism.

This clonotype was seen many times. The chain employs TRBV6-2 or TRBV6-3 and TRBJ1-5; D not resolved. Germline CDR1 MNHEY, CDR2 SVGEGT. Trimming cost V 5 bases and J 0 bases, with 8 bases left between them. CDR3 length: 14 amino acids. DNA for the CDR3: TGTGCCAGCAGTAGAGATTATAGCAATCAGCCCCAGCATTTT. As protein: CASSRDYSNQPQHF.

This clonotype was seen many times. The rearrangement joins TRBV30 to TRBJ1-1; D is unresolved. Trimming removed 4 bases at V and 1 base at J, with 4 bases between. The CDR3 is 11 residues long. The germline V gene encodes CDR1 GTSNPN and CDR2 SVGIG (reference sequence). In DNA, the CDR3 is TGTGCCTGGATCGAGAACACTGAAGCTTTCTTT. This sequence encodes CAWIENTEAFF.

The genes are TRBV2 and TRBJ2-7; 8 nucleotides agree with TRBD1. With 4 bases clipped from V and 2 bases from J, the junction kept 4 bases outside the gene matches. CDR1 is SNHLY, CDR2 FYNNEI, per germline. The CDR3 runs 14 residues. The CDR3 DNA follows: TGTGCCAGCAGTGTACGGGACAGGACCTACGAGCAGTACTTC. This translates into CASSVRDRTYEQYF.

In its sample, this clonotype was seen many times. This rearrangement joins TRBV7-9 to TRBJ1-2; D unclear. There are 13 residues in the CDR3. The V gene's germline CDR1 is SEHNR and CDR2 FQNEAQ (reference sequence). Trimming took off 3 bases at V and 8 bases at J, with 13 bases between the two ends. CDR3 coding DNA: TGTGCCAGCAGCTTTCCTCATCAGAGGGGCTACACCTTC. This codes for CASSFPHQRGYTF.

The chain joins TRBV10-3 to TRBJ1-2; 11 bases map to TRBD1. Germline V lookup: CDR1 ENHRY, CDR2 SYGVKD. J was trimmed by 7 bases and V by 2 bases; bases with no gene match: 12. This CDR3 has 17 amino acids. The DNA for the CDR3 is TGTGCCATCAGTGAGAGGACAGGGGGCGTAAAGATCGCTGGCTACACCTTC. Its translation is CAISERTGGVKIAGYTF.

The table lists this clonotype with a few counts. The gene calls are TRBV7-2 and TRBJ2-7; tentative D call: TRBD2 (5 bases). Trimming removed 6 bases at V and 7 bases at J, with 16 bases between. The CDR3 contains 13 residues. Germline V CDR1 and CDR2: SGHTA, FQGNSA. CDR3 amino acids: CASSPDFTGEQYF. CDR3 DNA sequence: TGTGCCAGCAGTCCGGACTTCACCGGGGAGCAGTACTTC.

Note on this clonotype: A much larger clone differs from this one at a single base, so this may be a read error. The rearrangement uses TRBV12-3 or TRBV12-4 and TRBJ1-1, with a possible D match to TRBD1 (6 bases). CDR3 length: 14 amino acids. V shed 5 bases and J shed 4 bases, with 14 bases lying between them. This CDR3 reads CASSLGQSSTEAFF. The CDR3 bases are TGTGCCAGCAGTCTAGGACAGTCAAGCACTGAAGCTTTCTTT.

This clonotype came up many times. The V call is TRBV10-3, the J call TRBJ2-6; D is uncertain. Trimming cost V 8 bases and J 0 bases, with 11 bases left between them. The CDR3 is made up of 15 amino acids. The V gene's germline CDR1 is ENHRY and CDR2 SYGVKD. The CDR3 nucleotides are TGTGCCATCGCGACGGTGGACTCTGGGGCCAACGTCCTGACTTTC. It encodes CAIATVDSGANVLTF.

The V call is TRBV5-6, the J call TRBJ2-5; TRBD1 matches 11 bases. Germline V gene lookup returns CDR1 SGHDT and CDR2 YYEEEE. This CDR3 contains 17 residues. V trimming: 0 bases; J trimming: 2 bases; junction bases outside the gene matches: 6. CDR3 region: CASSLAWDRGIQETQYF. The CDR3 nucleotides are TGTGCCAGCAGCTTGGCATGGGACAGGGGGATACAAGAGACCCAGTACTTC.

This rearrangement joins TRBV6-6 to TRBJ1-2; D is ambiguous. The CDR3 has 13 residues. Trimming removed 4 bases at V and 4 bases at J, with 10 bases between. Germline V CDR1 and CDR2: MNHNY, SVGAGI (reference sequence). The CDR3 sequence: CASSLGSSYGYTF. The DNA of the CDR3 is TGTGCCAGCAGTTTAGGGAGCAGCTATGGCTACACCTTC.

This chain connects TRBV5-6 to TRBJ2-7, with a weak D call TRBD1 (5 bases). From germline, CDR1 is SGHDT and CDR2 YYEEEE. The CDR3 totals 14 residues. V lost 2 bases and J lost 1, with 10 bases in between. CDR3 loop: CASSFYQGSYEQYF. CDR3 nucleotide sequence: TGTGCCAGCAGCTTTTACCAGGGTTCCTACGAGCAGTACTTC. Full variable domain (remainder filled in from reference TRBV5-6 and TRBJ2-7): DAGVTQSPTHLIKTRGQQVTLRCSPKSGHDTVSWYQQALGQGPQFIFQYYEEEERQRGNFPDRFSGHQFPNYSSELNVNALLLGDSALYLCASSFYQGSYEQYFGPGTRLTVT.

The rearrangement joins TRBV10-3 to TRBJ1-2; no reliable D call. Germline loops: CDR1 ENHRY, CDR2 SYGVKD. V lost 1 base, J lost 4 bases, and 16 bases lay in between. The CDR3 spans 16 residues. The CDR3 sequence: CAISELESGFLYGYTF. CDR3 nucleotide sequence: TGTGCCATCAGTGAGTTAGAGTCTGGTTTCCTCTATGGCTACACCTTC.

J is TRBJ1-2 and V is TRBV12-3 or TRBV12-4; D is ambiguous. V was shortened by 5 bases and J by 7 bases, with 14 bases between the two germline ends. This CDR3 has 13 residues. The CDR3: CASSPGGVGGYTF. For the CDR3, the DNA is TGTGCCAGCAGTCCTGGTGGGGTTGGTGGCTACACCTTC.

V gene TRBV20-1 combines with J gene TRBJ2-7; D possibly corresponds to TRBD1 (5 bases). The germline V gene encodes CDR1 DFQATT and CDR2 SNEGSKA (reference sequence). This CDR3 has 13 amino acids. Trimming left V 5 bases short and J 5 bases short, with 16 bases between. CDR3 amino acids: CSAPTGSLNEQYF. CDR3 sequence (DNA): TGCAGTGCTCCCACAGGATCTCTCAACGAGCAGTACTTC.

The genes are TRBV12-3 or TRBV12-4 and TRBJ1-1; D possibly corresponds to TRBD1 (6 bases). The CDR3 sequence is 16 residues long. V was trimmed by 1 base and J by 7 bases, leaving 19 bases between them. The CDR3 reads CASSLDVYGGRDEAFF. The CDR3 bases are TGTGCCAGCAGTTTAGATGTTTATGGGGGGCGTGATGAAGCTTTCTTT.

Regarding this clonotype: Given a much more abundant clone one base away, this may be a read error. This chain links TRBV20-1 with TRBJ2-5; D may be TRBD2 (7 bases). This CDR3 is built from 16 residues. Germline CDR1 and CDR2: DFQATT and SNEGSKA (reference sequence). Trimming left V 5 bases short and J 5 bases short, with 24 bases between. This CDR3 reads CSAGGSGGGKRETQYF. DNA for the CDR3: TGCAGTGCTGGAGGGTCGGGGGGCGGAAAAAGGGAGACCCAGTACTTC.

The V call is TRBV28, the J call TRBJ1-1, with 8 bases identical to TRBD1. J was trimmed by 7 bases and V by 5 bases; bases with no gene match: 6. The germline gives CDR1 MDHEN, CDR2 SYDVKM. The CDR3 covers 13 residues. The CDR3 nucleotides read TGTGCCAGCAGTGAACTGGACAGGGTTGAAGCTTTCTTT. Protein product: CASSELDRVEAFF.

This clonotype was counted at least ten times. The chain is built from TRBV7-9 and TRBJ1-2; no firm D call. The CDR3 has 13 residues. From germline, CDR1 is SEHNR and CDR2 FQNEAQ (reference sequence). Trimming cost V 7 bases and J 4 bases, with 13 bases left between them. CDR3 in DNA: TGTGCCAGCACCGATAACCCCCTCTATGGCTACACCTTC. This encodes CASTDNPLYGYTF.

This chain links TRBV7-9 with TRBJ1-2; 9 bases line up with TRBD1. The CDR3 runs 17 residues. With V trimmed by 5 bases and J by 4 bases, 14 bases remained unmatched. Germline values: CDR1 SEHNR, CDR2 FQNEAQ (reference sequence). The CDR3 is CASSRTGAGAGSYGYTF. The DNA for the CDR3 is TGTGCCAGCAGCCGGACAGGGGCGGGAGCTGGATCCTATGGCTACACCTTC.

The table lists this clonotype with many counts. The CDR3 loop reads CASIRGLGQETQYF. The CDR3 DNA sequence: TGCGCCAGCATACGGGGGCTCGGACAAGAGACCCAGTACTTC. The chain uses TRBV10-2 and TRBJ2-5; D assignment may be TRBD1 or TRBD2 (6 bases each). CDR1 and CDR2 from the germline V gene are WSHSY and SAAADI. V was pared by 7 bases and J by 2 bases, with 14 bases between. The length of the CDR3 is 14 residues.

V usage is TRBV14 and J usage is TRBJ1-2, with D unclear. The CDR3 is 15 amino acids. The germline V gene encodes CDR1 SGHDN and CDR2 FVKESK. V was shortened by 0 bases and J by 2 bases, with 10 bases between the two germline ends. The DNA of the CDR3 is TGTGCCAGCAGCCAAGATGCAGGAGGGAACTATGGCTACACCTTC. Amino acid sequence: CASSQDAGGNYGYTF.

The J gene is TRBJ2-6, the V gene TRBV29-1; no clear D gene. The CDR3 consists of 13 residues. The V gene lost 5 bases and the J gene lost 4 bases, with 9 bases spanning the gap. CDR1 and CDR2 (germline): SQVTM, ANQGSEA. In DNA form, the CDR3 reads TGCAGCGTTTCAATGACAGGGGCCAACGTCCTGACTTTC. Translated, it gives CSVSMTGANVLTF.

This clonotype was recorded only once. The V and J genes are TRBV20-1 and TRBJ1-1; D gene unclear. Looked up from germline, CDR1 is DFQATT and CDR2 is SNEGSKA (reference sequence). The CDR3 runs to 14 residues. The ends were cut back, 1 base at V and 0 bases at J, with 9 bases in the middle. In DNA form, the CDR3 reads TGCAGTGCTAGAGGAGCAGTTATGAACACTGAAGCTTTCTTT. This translates into CSARGAVMNTEAFF.

This clonotype was seen a handful of times. A clone one base away is much larger, so this may be a read error. The rearrangement joins TRBV10-3 to TRBJ2-7; D remains ambiguous. Per the germline V gene, CDR1 is ENHRY and CDR2 is SYGVKD. V lost 2 bases and J 5 bases, leaving 16 bases between the germline ends. This CDR3 has 15 residues. This chain's CDR3 is CAISEPPPGRDEQYF. Here the CDR3 DNA reads TGTGCCATCAGTGAGCCCCCCCCTGGACGCGACGAGCAGTACTTC.

As for this clonotype: The conserved phenylalanine or tryptophan normally closing the CDR3 is absent here, so this likely arose from a read error. This chain connects TRBV7-2 to TRBJ1-6; TRBD1 might be the D (6 bases). Per germline, CDR1 SGHTA and CDR2 FQGNSA. The CDR3 is 15 amino acids. V lost 5 bases to trimming and J lost 6 bases, with 14 bases between them. The CDR3 region is CASSPLDRTNSPLHS. CDR3 bases: TGTGCCAGCAGCCCCCTCGACAGGACTAATTCACCCCTCCACTCT.

This sequence joins TRBV25-1 and TRBJ2-1; D unclear. The CDR3 is 14 amino acids. With 6 bases removed from V and 4 bases from J, the gap between germline ends came to 13 bases. The germline CDR1 and CDR2 sequences are MGHDK and SYGVNS. CDR3 coding DNA: TGTGCCAGCAGCTTGGCGAGTGTTTACAATGAGCAGTTCTTC. Its protein is CASSLASVYNEQFF.

The table lists this clonotype with many counts. The chain has TRBV29-1 and TRBJ2-5; D call uncertain. V lost 2 bases and J lost 2, with 6 bases in between. Germline V gene sequence: CDR1 SQVTM, CDR2 ANQGSEA. The CDR3 runs 12 residues. In nucleotides, the CDR3 is TGCAGCGTTGAAAAGGCGCAAGAGACCCAGTACTTC. Residues: CSVEKAQETQYF. The full variable domain, rest sourced from reference TRBV29-1 and TRBJ2-5, is SAVISQKPSRDICQRGTSLTIQCQVDSQVTMMFWYRQQPGQSLTLIATANQGSEATYESGFVIDKFPISRPNLTFSTLTVSNMSPEDSSIYLCSVEKAQETQYFGPGTRLLVL.

The CDR3 DNA follows: TGTGCCAGCAGCCCACACAGGACCCCCAACTACGAGCAGTACTTC. Protein product: CASSPHRTPNYEQYF. V usage is TRBV13 and J usage is TRBJ2-7; D possibly corresponds to TRBD1 (5 bases). The CDR3 spans 15 residues. CDR1 is PRHDT, CDR2 FYEKMQ, per germline (reference sequence). The V gene lost 5 bases and the J gene lost 3 bases, with 17 bases spanning the gap.

A few counts support this clonotype. The chain couples TRBV20-1 to TRBJ2-6; D possibly corresponds to TRBD1 (6 bases). Trimming left V 1 base short and J 0 bases short, with 10 bases between. The CDR3 totals 16 residues. In germline, CDR1 is DFQATT, CDR2 SNEGSKA (reference sequence). The CDR3: CSARVDRHSGANVLTF. CDR3 coding DNA: TGCAGTGCTAGAGTAGACAGGCACTCTGGGGCCAACGTCCTGACTTTC.